This TCR beta chain was observed in a study of CD8 T cells in Susac syndrome. An amount of RNA that ranged from roughly 0.45 to 1 ug was reverse transcribed with random hexamers. TCRdb reprocessed the immunoSEQ multiplex PCR reads with MiXCR, giving one entry per CDR3 protein. The sample carries around 71,000 distinct CDR3 sequences, 93% recorded once. Deletions cut 0 bases from V and 2 bases from J, with 17 bases between. The CDR3 sequence is 18 residues long. The germline V gene encodes CDR1 MNHEY and CDR2 SVGAGI. Bulk CD8+ and CD4+ cells came from magnetic negative isolation; CD8+ TEMRA by FACS. The chain couples TRBV6-5 to TRBJ2-1; no definite D call. This clonotype was obtained from a human donor with Susac syndrome. The sample was CD4+ T cells from PBMCs. This chain's CDR3 is CASSYSSGFDTAYNEQFF. The CDR3 nucleotides read TGTGCCAGCAGTTACTCCTCGGGTTTCGACACAGCCTACAATGAGCAGTTCTTC.